The 20 T cell receptor beta chains below come from one sample, sequenced in a study of OX40 agonist ivuxolimab in advanced cancers. Repertoires were generated with immunoSEQ multiplex PCR, while TCRdb's copy carries only in-frame clones and drops some. The sample shows around 67,000 clones, 70% to 90% of them seen only once. The sequencing used CD4+ or CD8+ T cells sorted from blood, collected in a trial of the OX40 agonist ivuxolimab. The receptor source for this set is an adult with an advanced solid tumor such as melanoma, head and neck, liver or kidney cancer.

This clone showed up just once. CDR3 amino acids: CASSLGQGGDYEQYF. CDR3 nucleotides: TGCGCCAGCAGCTTGGGACAGGGGGGCGACTACGAGCAGTACTTC. This sequence joins TRBV5-1 and TRBJ2-7, with 9 bases matching TRBD1. The CDR3 is 15 residues long. V lost 0 bases, J lost 3 bases, and 4 bases stayed unmatched. Germline V gene data show CDR1 as SGHRS and CDR2 as YFSETQ.

V usage is TRBV15 and J usage is TRBJ2-5; D is ambiguous. Per the germline V gene, CDR1 is LNHNV and CDR2 is YYDKDF (reference sequence). Trimming shortened V by 3 bases and J by 2 bases, and 1 base separated the two germline ends. This CDR3 contains 11 residues. Here the CDR3 reads CATSRQETQYF. The CDR3, as DNA: TGTGCCACCAGCAGGCAAGAGACCCAGTACTTC.

This chain connects TRBV7-7 to TRBJ2-7; D is unresolved. Germline values: CDR1 SSHAT, CDR2 FNYEAQ (reference sequence). Trimming took 5 bases from V and 0 from J, leaving 17 bases between them. The CDR3 extends over 16 amino acids. CDR3 residues: CASSPSLATSSYEQYF. CDR3 nucleotide sequence: TGTGCCAGCAGCCCGTCCCTGGCGACGAGCTCCTACGAGCAGTACTTC.

This clone was picked up a small number of times. CDR3 sequence reads: CASSPGDRGWTEAFF. The CDR3 DNA reads TGTGCCAGTAGTCCCGGTGACAGGGGTTGGACTGAAGCTTTCTTT. This chain links TRBV19 with TRBJ1-1; TRBD1 aligns across 8 bases. The germline V gene has CDR1 LNHDA and CDR2 SQIVND (reference sequence). After removal of 5 bases from V and 5 bases from J, the junction contained 10 bases not matched to a gene. The CDR3 spans 15 residues.

The chain couples TRBV11-1 to TRBJ2-3; D remains unclear. The CDR3 is 16 amino acids. Trimming removed 1 base at V and 3 bases at J, with 14 bases between. Germline lookup yields CDR1 SGHAT and CDR2 FQDESV (reference sequence). For the CDR3, the DNA is TGTGCCAGCAGCTTAGATGTACCCTCCACTACAGATACGCAGTATTTT. Encoded protein: CASSLDVPSTTDTQYF.

The rearrangement joins TRBV7-2 to TRBJ1-2; 9 bases are a match to TRBD1. Germline V gene lookup returns CDR1 SGHTA and CDR2 FQGNSA. J was trimmed by 7 bases and V by 3 bases; bases with no gene match: 3. This CDR3 has 13 residues. Here the CDR3 DNA reads TGTGCCAGCAGCTTCGGGACAGGGCTTGGCTACACCTTC. It encodes CASSFGTGLGYTF.

This rearrangement joins TRBV7-8 to TRBJ2-2; D is undetermined. Deletions cut 0 bases from V and 0 bases from J, with 14 bases between. The germline V gene encodes CDR1 SGHVS and CDR2 FQNEAQ. The CDR3 has 18 residues. The CDR3 is CASSLAPMLWTNTGELFF. CDR3 in DNA: TGTGCCAGCAGCTTAGCCCCTATGTTGTGGACGAACACCGGGGAGCTGTTTTTT.

This clone was seen more than once but under ten times. V usage is TRBV30 and J usage is TRBJ1-1; TRBD1 agrees at 7 bases. The germline V gene has CDR1 GTSNPN and CDR2 SVGIG (reference sequence). The junction had 7 bases not matched to a gene; V was cut back by 5 bases and J by 4 bases. There are 13 residues in the CDR3. CDR3 DNA: TGTGCCTGGGTTGACAGGGTAGGCACTGAAGCTTTCTTT. The encoded protein is CAWVDRVGTEAFF.

This sequence joins TRBV4-1 and TRBJ2-7, with D possibly TRBD2 on 5 matching bases. V lost 2 bases and J 0 bases, leaving 11 bases between the germline ends. Germline CDR1 and CDR2: MGHRA and YSYEKL. This CDR3 contains 15 residues. CDR3 loop: CASSQPTRDSYEQYF. CDR3 sequence (DNA): TGCGCCAGCAGCCAACCGACCCGGGACTCCTACGAGCAGTACTTC.

The table lists this clone with a count of one. The chain joins TRBV2 to TRBJ2-5; 8 bases line up with TRBD1. Losses at the gene ends were 7 bases for V and 6 bases for J; bases not matched to a gene: 4. The CDR3 has 12 residues. From germline, CDR1 is SNHLY and CDR2 FYNNEI. Here the CDR3 reads CASMQGAKTQYF. DNA of the CDR3: TGTGCCAGCATGCAGGGGGCGAAGACCCAGTACTTC.

The chain uses TRBV19 and TRBJ2-3; the match to TRBD2 covers 7 bases. Unmatched junction bases numbered 8, after V lost 5 bases and J lost 0 bases. The CDR3 contains 16 residues. Germline CDR1 reads LNHDA; CDR2 reads SQIVND (reference sequence). The CDR3 region is CASSGPSGPSTDTQYF. The CDR3 coding sequence is TGTGCCAGTAGTGGCCCTAGCGGACCTAGCACAGATACGCAGTATTTT.

The genes are TRBV29-1 and TRBJ2-5; 8 nucleotides align to TRBD2. CDR3 size: 18 residues. Trimming cost V 5 bases and J 4 bases; bases outside gene matches: 21. In germline, CDR1 is SQVTM, CDR2 ANQGSEA. CDR3 loop: CSVNIGLAFSIVRETQYF. The CDR3 region has the DNA TGCAGCGTTAACATCGGACTAGCTTTTTCCATTGTGAGAGAGACCCAGTACTTC.

The DNA of the CDR3 is TGTGCCAGCAGTTACGGGGCGGGGGGGCTCTACGAGCAGTACTTC. The encoded protein is CASSYGAGGLYEQYF. This chain joins TRBV6-5 and TRBJ2-7; 9 nucleotides line up with TRBD2. This CDR3 is 15 amino acids long. Germline trimming cut 2 bases from V and 3 bases from J; bases unmatched to any gene: 5. Per germline, CDR1 MNHEY and CDR2 SVGAGI.

This clone came up a few times. This chain uses TRBV28 with TRBJ1-5; 8 bases align to TRBD1. Germline V gene data show CDR1 as MDHEN and CDR2 as SYDVKM. With V trimmed by 4 bases and J by 5 bases, 10 bases remained unmatched. The CDR3 runs 16 residues. CDR3 nucleotide sequence: TGTGCCAGCAGTTCGCTCGGCAGGGGGCTGGATCAGCCCCAGCATTTT. Encoded protein: CASSSLGRGLDQPQHF.

Only one count was recorded for this clone. This chain uses TRBV6-1 with TRBJ2-5, with unresolved D. Trimming removed 1 base from V and 7 bases from J, with 10 bases in between. CDR3 length: 13 amino acids. Germline assignment: CDR1 MNHNS and CDR2 SASEGT. The CDR3 region is CASSEEEGVTQYF. CDR3 coding DNA: TGTGCCAGCAGTGAAGAGGAAGGTGTGACCCAGTACTTC.

The chain recombines TRBV7-2 with TRBJ2-1, with 7 bases matching TRBD1. Germline V gene lookup returns CDR1 SGHTA and CDR2 FQGNSA. V shed 6 bases and J 4 bases; nucleotides not matched to a gene: 6. The CDR3 is 14 amino acids. The CDR3 loop is CASSSPDRYNEQFF. In DNA, the CDR3 is TGTGCCAGCAGTAGCCCGGACAGGTACAATGAGCAGTTCTTC. The whole variable domain, remainder taken from reference TRBV7-2 and TRBJ2-1, is GAGVSQSPSNKVTEKGKDVELRCDPISGHTALYWYRQSLGQGLEFLIYFQGNSAPDKSGLPSDRFSAERTGGSVSTLTIQRTQQEDSAVYLCASSSPDRYNEQFFGPGTRLTVL.

This chain uses TRBV2 with TRBJ1-2, with 7 nucleotides matching TRBD1. Germline-derived CDR1 and CDR2 are SNHLY and FYNNEI. Trimming at V came to 6 bases and at J to 4 bases, leaving 2 bases not matched to a gene. The CDR3 is made up of 12 amino acids. This CDR3 reads CASRGTAYGYTF. As DNA, the CDR3 is TGTGCCAGCAGGGGGACAGCCTATGGCTACACCTTC. The entire variable domain, with the rest obtained from reference TRBV2 and TRBJ1-2, is as follows: EPEVTQTPSHQVTQMGQEVILRCVPISNHLYFYWYRQILGQKVEFLVSFYNNEISEKSEIFDDQFSVERPDGSNFTLKIRSTKLEDSAMYFCASRGTAYGYTFGSGTRLTVV.

The chain has TRBV5-6 and TRBJ1-2; TRBD1 matches at 9 bases. Germline V CDR1 and CDR2: SGHDT, YYEEEE. Unmatched junction bases numbered 12, after V lost 5 bases and J lost 1 base. The CDR3 spans 17 residues. CDR3 sequence: CASSLAHSGQGNYGYTF. Here the CDR3 DNA reads TGTGCCAGCAGTCTCGCGCATTCGGGACAGGGTAACTATGGCTACACCTTC.

This chain links TRBV15 with TRBJ1-4; 7 positions agree with TRBD1. The length of the CDR3 is 17 residues. CDR1 LNHNV and CDR2 YYDKDF come from the germline V gene (reference sequence). The ends lost 0 bases at V and 7 bases at J; junction bases unmatched: 11. CDR3 sequence (DNA): TGTGCCACCAGCAGAGATGGGGAAAGGGGGCTTGCTGAAAAACTGTTTTTT. Translated: CATSRDGERGLAEKLFF.

The chain joins TRBV7-9 to TRBJ1-2; no reliable D call. Trimming removed 5 bases from V and 1 base from J, with 14 bases in between. Germline V CDR1 and CDR2: SEHNR, FQNEAQ (reference sequence). The CDR3 has 15 residues. CDR3 DNA: TGTGCCAGCAGCCGTAGGGAGGCAGTTAACTATGGCTACACCTTC. The encoded protein is CASSRREAVNYGYTF.